A selection of T cell receptor beta chains follows, all from one sample in a study of blood T cell repertoires in COVID-19. Libraries were prepared by immunoSEQ multiplex PCR; TCRdb keeps only in-frame clonotypes and omits some of them. The sample has some 250,000 clones, 90% to 95% seen once. Sample: PBMCs or T cells enriched from blood (not recorded which). Source of these receptors: a human donor in a cohort exposed to, infected with or recovered from COVID-19 (not recorded which). The donor label of this sample is uncertain. Both conserved end residues are part of each CDR3. Each record gives: V gene, clone size, J gene, D gene, CDR3 protein, CDR3 DNA. The D gene is left open where the match is weak. The size of a clone is reported for some rows only, either as once, few or many, or as a class for expanded clones.

TRBV11-2,once,TRBJ2-3,-,CASSLDHGGESDTQYF,TGTGCCAGCAGCTTAGATCATGGTGGAGAGTCAGATACGCAGTATTTT
TRBV12-3/TRBV12-4,-,TRBJ1-2,TRBD1,CASTPDRGYGYTF,TGTGCCAGCACCCCCGACAGGGGCTATGGCTACACCTTC
TRBV6-5,-,TRBJ2-5,TRBD1,CASRTSISPGGTQYF,TGTGCCAGCAGAACCTCCATAAGCCCAGGGGGGACCCAGTACTTC
TRBV2,once,TRBJ2-7,-,CASRSGFYSYEQYF,TGTGCCAGCAGGTCAGGTTTCTACTCCTACGAGCAGTACTTC
TRBV19,-,TRBJ2-5,-,CAGSRDSRYQETQYF,TGTGCCGGAAGCCGGGACTCGCGGTACCAAGAGACCCAGTACTTC
TRBV23-1,-,TRBJ1-1,TRBD1,CGFVTGDWAEAFF,TGTGGTTTTGTTACAGGGGATTGGGCTGAAGCTTTCTTT
TRBV10-3,-,TRBJ1-1,TRBD1,CAIRQGTNTEAFF,TGTGCCATCAGACAGGGGACCAACACTGAAGCTTTCTTT
TRBV24-1,-,TRBJ2-6,-,CATSDNAGSGANVLTF,TGTGCCACCAGTGACAACGCCGGCTCTGGGGCCAACGTCCTGACTTTC
TRBV4-1,-,TRBJ1-3,-,CASSQAGGNTIYF,TGCGCCAGCAGCCAAGCGGGTGGAAACACCATATATTTT
TRBV3-1/TRBV3-2,-,TRBJ1-4,-,CASSYEGPVQGTNEKLFF,TGTGCCAGCAGTTACGAGGGGCCTGTACAGGGAACTAATGAAAAACTGTTTTTT
TRBV6-4,-,TRBJ1-1,-,CASSLEANTEAFF,TGTGCCAGCAGTTTAGAAGCAAACACTGAAGCTTTCTTT
TRBV4-1,-,TRBJ1-2,-,CASSQAGSYGYTF,TGCGCCAGCAGCCAAGCCGGGTCCTATGGCTACACCTTC
TRBV19,-,TRBJ2-3,-,CAGSRGLTDTQYF,TGTGCCGGCTCCAGGGGTTTGACAGATACGCAGTATTTT
TRBV6-5,once,TRBJ2-2,TRBD2,CASSYLGLAPGELFF,TGTGCCAGCAGTTACTTGGGACTAGCTCCCGGGGAGCTGTTTTTT
TRBV7-9,few,TRBJ1-2,-,CASSLVGRTSNYGYTF,TGTGCCAGCAGCTTAGTGGGCAGGACATCTAACTATGGCTACACCTTC
TRBV29-1,-,TRBJ1-1,-,CSVEALGQNTEAFF,TGCAGCGTTGAAGCTCTGGGACAGAACACTGAAGCTTTCTTT
TRBV5-1,-,TRBJ1-1,-,CASSFSGKENTEAFF,TGCGCCAGCAGCTTCTCAGGGAAGGAGAACACTGAAGCTTTCTTT
TRBV24-1,-,TRBJ1-1,-,CASRGGLGNTEAFF,TGTGCCTCCCGGGGGGGTCTTGGGAACACTGAAGCTTTCTTT
TRBV7-8,once,TRBJ2-1,TRBD2,CASSPYPLTSGPEQFF,TGTGCCAGCAGCCCTTATCCCTTGACTAGCGGGCCTGAGCAGTTCTTC
TRBV7-6,-,TRBJ2-7,-,CASSLRRGSTRLEQYF,TGTGCCAGCAGCTTACGTCGCGGCTCTACTAGGTTGGAGCAGTACTTC
TRBV5-8,-,TRBJ1-2,TRBD1,CASSAGTGVPGGYTF,TGTGCCAGCAGCGCGGGGACAGGGGTTCCGGGTGGCTACACCTTC
TRBV19,-,TRBJ2-2,-,CASSTRQASPGELFF,TGTGCCAGTAGTACGCGACAGGCTTCCCCCGGGGAGCTGTTTTTT
TRBV29-1,-,TRBJ1-4,TRBD1,CSVGTGRGSGEKLFF,TGCAGCGTAGGGACAGGGAGAGGCTCTGGGGAAAAACTGTTTTTT
TRBV9,-,TRBJ1-1,-,CASSVLTDTEAFF,TGTGCCAGCAGCGTCTTAACGGACACTGAAGCTTTCTTT
TRBV7-9,few,TRBJ2-7,TRBD1,CASSTGDSRFYEQYF,TGTGCCAGCAGCACAGGGGACAGCCGATTCTACGAGCAGTACTTC
TRBV27,-,TRBJ1-1,-,CASSFAGSYTEAFF,TGTGCCAGCAGTTTCGCAGGGTCGTACACTGAAGCTTTCTTT
TRBV18,-,TRBJ2-5,-,CASSPLEETQYF,TGTGCCAGCTCACCTTTAGAAGAGACCCAGTACTTC
TRBV7-8,once,TRBJ1-3,-,CASSSPKGAGNTIYF,TGTGCCAGCAGCTCGCCCAAGGGAGCGGGAAACACCATATATTTT
TRBV4-1,-,TRBJ1-2,TRBD1,CASRGGDGYTF,TGCGCCAGCAGAGGGGGCGATGGCTACACCTTC
TRBV6-5,-,TRBJ1-2,-,CASSYLRSGRGYGYTF,TGTGCCAGCAGTTACCTCCGGTCCGGGAGGGGCTATGGCTACACCTTC